The 30 T cell receptor beta chains reported below all come from one sample, sequenced in a study of somatic mutations in cytotoxic T cells in rheumatoid arthritis. Here immunoSEQ multiplex PCR was the method, and the copy in TCRdb shows in-frame clones only, minus some. The table shows approximately 30,000 clones, with more than 75% occurring only once. The source material was CD8+ T cells sorted from blood. These receptors all stem from an adult with rheumatoid arthritis.

This clone has just a few counts. The same CDR3 also results from other DNA sequences found in this sample. V gene TRBV6-4 combines with J gene TRBJ2-1; possibly TRBD2 for D (5 bases). The V gene's germline CDR1 is MRHNA and CDR2 SNTAGT. With 0 bases removed from V and 0 bases from J, the gap between germline ends came to 6 bases. This CDR3 is built from 15 residues. This CDR3 is CASSDSSGSYNEQFF. The CDR3 DNA follows: TGTGCCAGCAGTGACTCGAGCGGCTCCTACAATGAGCAGTTCTTC.

The chain joins TRBV6-5 to TRBJ1-2; the D is unclear. Germline V CDR1 and CDR2: MNHEY, SVGAGI. V shed 0 bases and J shed 3 bases, with 11 bases lying between them. The CDR3 covers 15 residues. This chain's CDR3 is CASSYSVGRHYGYTF. As DNA, the CDR3 is TGTGCCAGCAGTTACTCCGTGGGCCGACACTATGGCTACACCTTC.

The chain couples TRBV5-1 to TRBJ2-1, with D possibly matching TRBD2 (6 bases). The germline V and J ends were trimmed by 4 bases and 15 bases, with 17 bases remaining between them. The length of the CDR3 is 12 residues. Looked up from germline, CDR1 is SGHRS and CDR2 is YFSETQ. The CDR3 DNA reads TGCGCCAGCAGCGCGGGGCTCCAGTCTCCGTTCTTC. Amino acids: CASSAGLQSPFF.

V and J are TRBV5-4 and TRBJ1-1; TRBD1 matches 8 bases. The V segment lost 4 bases and the J segment 0 bases; nucleotides outside the gene matches: 5. Germline V CDR1 and CDR2: SGHNT, YYREEE (reference sequence). This CDR3 is 15 amino acids long. The DNA for the CDR3 is TGTGCCAGCAGCCCACGACAGGGGATGAACACTGAAGCTTTCTTT. Encoded protein: CASSPRQGMNTEAFF.

This clone was counted once. The gene calls are TRBV28 and TRBJ1-4; perhaps TRBD1 as D (5 bases). The germline V gene has CDR1 MDHEN and CDR2 SYDVKM. Trimming pared 6 bases from V and 4 bases from J, leaving 18 bases between. The length of the CDR3 is 16 residues. The CDR3 DNA follows: TGTGCCAGCAGCACTGTGGGGCGCGAAAATAATGAAAAACTGTTTTTT. This sequence encodes CASSTVGRENNEKLFF.

The chain couples TRBV9 to TRBJ2-2; D gene uncertain. This CDR3 has 16 amino acids. V dropped 4 bases and J dropped 1 base, with 14 bases sitting between them. Germline V lookup: CDR1 SGDLS, CDR2 YYNGEE. The CDR3 DNA follows: TGTGCCAGCAGCACCCCATTAGGCGAGAACACCGGGGAGCTGTTTTTT. This gives the protein CASSTPLGENTGELFF.

This clone occurred a few times. V and J are TRBV28 and TRBJ2-7; possibly TRBD1 for D (6 bases). The V end lost 4 bases, the J end lost 0 bases, and 13 bases lay between the germline ends. CDR3 length: 15 amino acids. Germline V gene data show CDR1 as MDHEN and CDR2 as SYDVKM. The CDR3 loop reads CASSYGTTASYEQYF. As DNA, the CDR3 is TGTGCCAGCAGTTACGGGACAACGGCCTCCTACGAGCAGTACTTC.

This chain joins TRBV6-5 and TRBJ2-5, with D hard to call. V was clipped by 0 bases and J by 5 bases, with 10 bases between them. CDR1 and CDR2 from the germline V gene are MNHEY and SVGAGI. There are 14 residues in the CDR3. CDR3 DNA sequence: TGTGCCAGCAGTTACTCAGGGTCCGGGGAGACCCAGTACTTC. It translates to CASSYSGSGETQYF.

The V call is TRBV2, the J call TRBJ1-5, with D possibly matching TRBD1 (5 bases). With 7 bases removed from V and 7 bases from J, the gap between germline ends came to 11 bases. Germline loops: CDR1 SNHLY, CDR2 FYNNEI. The CDR3 is made up of 12 amino acids. The CDR3 protein is CASNAGSQPQHF. The CDR3 nucleotides are TGTGCCAGCAATGCAGGGAGCCAGCCCCAGCATTTT. The full variable domain, with the rest looked up from reference TRBV2 and TRBJ1-5, is EPEVTQTPSHQVTQMGQEVILRCVPISNHLYFYWYRQILGQKVEFLVSFYNNEISEKSEIFDDQFSVERPDGSNFTLKIRSTKLEDSAMYFCASNAGSQPQHFGDGTRLSIL.

V is TRBV29-1 and J is TRBJ2-7; tentative D call: TRBD2 (5 bases). The CDR3 contains 13 residues. V lost 3 bases and J lost 0, with 9 bases in between. Germline lookup yields CDR1 SQVTM and CDR2 ANQGSEA. CDR3 bases: TGCAGCGTTGATACGGGGAGCTCCTACGAGCAGTACTTC. This codes for CSVDTGSSYEQYF.

The rearrangement links TRBV6-5 to TRBJ2-1; D is undetermined. CDR3 length: 12 residues. CDR1 is MNHEY, CDR2 SVGAGI, per germline. Trimming removed 2 bases at V and 10 bases at J, with 9 bases between. This chain's CDR3 is CASSYGVGEQFF. In nucleotides, the CDR3 is TGTGCCAGCAGTTACGGAGTCGGGGAGCAGTTCTTC.

The chain couples TRBV7-3 to TRBJ1-1; D gene uncertain. Germline V CDR1 and CDR2: SGHTA, FQGTGA. The CDR3 is 18 residues long. Trimming cost V 2 bases and J 3 bases, with 22 bases left between them. The CDR3 coding sequence is TGTGCCAGCAGCTTATATTCGGCCGAGTCGGGCGCGGACACTGAAGCTTTCTTT. Amino acid sequence: CASSLYSAESGADTEAFF.

V gene TRBV5-4 combines with J gene TRBJ1-1; D unclear. The germline V and J ends were trimmed by 4 bases and 2 bases, with 9 bases remaining between them. Germline assignment: CDR1 SGHNT and CDR2 YYREEE (reference sequence). The CDR3 is 13 amino acids. DNA of the CDR3: TGTGCCAGCAGCCTATGGAAAAACACTGAAGCTTTCTTT. Its protein product is CASSLWKNTEAFF.

This sequence joins TRBV10-3 and TRBJ2-1, with D uncertain. CDR3 length: 16 residues. Trimming took off 0 bases at V and 4 bases at J, with 13 bases between the two ends. Germline-derived CDR1 and CDR2 are ENHRY and SYGVKD. Here the CDR3 reads CAISESIAGAYNEQFF. DNA of the CDR3: TGTGCCATCAGTGAGTCGATAGCCGGAGCTTACAATGAGCAGTTCTTC.

The chain joins TRBV6-4 to TRBJ2-6; tentatively, D is TRBD1 (5 bases). From germline, CDR1 is MRHNA and CDR2 SNTAGT. The CDR3 totals 15 residues. V was trimmed by 3 bases and J by 0 bases, leaving 6 bases between them. The CDR3 loop reads CASSEDNSGANVLTF. For the CDR3, the DNA is TGTGCCAGCAGTGAGGACAACTCTGGGGCCAACGTCCTGACTTTC.

This clone was observed a few times. The chain is built from TRBV27 and TRBJ2-7; D is unclear. V dropped 3 bases and J dropped 3 bases, with 12 bases sitting between them. CDR3 length: 14 amino acids. CDR1 is MNHEY and CDR2 is SMNVEV in the germline V gene (reference sequence). CDR3 sequence reads: CASSFSGLNYEQYF. The CDR3 DNA reads TGTGCCAGCAGTTTCTCCGGGCTTAACTACGAGCAGTACTTC.

V and J are TRBV5-5 and TRBJ2-7; no firm D call. The CDR3 is 15 amino acids. Germline CDR1 SGHKS, CDR2 YYEKEE (reference sequence). The V gene lost 4 bases and the J gene lost 0 bases, with 14 bases spanning the gap. CDR3 nucleotide sequence: TGTGCCAGCAGCGCTCGGTTGGGCAGCTCCTACGAGCAGTACTTC. It encodes CASSARLGSSYEQYF.

The chain is built from TRBV6-1 and TRBJ2-2; D tentatively fits TRBD1 or TRBD2 (5 bases each). The CDR3 spans 15 residues. V shed 6 bases and J shed 3 bases, with 14 bases lying between them. Germline V gene sequence: CDR1 MNHNS, CDR2 SASEGT. CDR3: CASSLGVGDTGELFF. The CDR3 DNA sequence: TGTGCCAGCAGCCTAGGGGTGGGGGACACCGGGGAGCTGTTTTTT.

V is TRBV6-5 and J is TRBJ1-1; TRBD1 is a possible D gene (6 bases). This CDR3 region has 13 residues. The germline gives CDR1 MNHEY, CDR2 SVGAGI. Trimming shortened V by 2 bases and J by 4 bases, and 8 bases separated the two germline ends. CDR3 amino acids: CASSYGGATEAFF. The CDR3 coding sequence is TGTGCCAGCAGTTACGGGGGGGCCACTGAAGCTTTCTTT.

This rearrangement joins TRBV27 to TRBJ2-2; 7 nucleotides agree with TRBD2. V trimming: 3 bases; J trimming: 6 bases; junction bases outside the gene matches: 1. CDR3 length equals 13 residues. Germline CDR1 reads MNHEY; CDR2 reads SMNVEV (reference sequence). This CDR3 is CASSFAGAGELFF. The CDR3 bases are TGTGCCAGCAGTTTCGCGGGGGCCGGGGAGCTGTTTTTT.

The rearrangement uses TRBV7-9 and TRBJ1-3, with 9 bases fitting TRBD1. V lost 6 bases to trimming and J lost 7 bases; unmatched junction nucleotides: 4. There are 13 residues in the CDR3. Germline assignment: CDR1 SEHNR and CDR2 FQNEAQ (reference sequence). In nucleotides, the CDR3 is TGTGCCAGCAGATCCGGGACAGGGAACACCATATATTTT. Translation: CASRSGTGNTIYF.

CDR3 DNA sequence: TGTGCCAGCAGCTTCGGGGGCTGGGACAGCGAGCAGTACTTC. Residues: CASSFGGWDSEQYF. The chain has TRBV5-8 and TRBJ2-7; possibly TRBD1 for D (7 bases). Germline CDR1 and CDR2: SGHTS and YDEGEE. Trimming pared 2 bases from V and 6 bases from J, leaving 15 bases between. This CDR3 has 14 amino acids.

The rearrangement joins TRBV5-8 to TRBJ1-1; D unresolved. This CDR3 contains 15 residues. The V gene's germline CDR1 is SGHTS and CDR2 YDEGEE. V lost 4 bases to trimming and J lost 3 bases, with 16 bases between them. The CDR3 sequence is CASSALGLRHTEAFF. CDR3 DNA: TGTGCCAGCAGCGCTCTCGGACTGAGGCACACTGAAGCTTTCTTT.

This chain uses TRBV6-5 with TRBJ2-1; the match to TRBD2 covers 7 bases. Per germline, CDR1 MNHEY and CDR2 SVGAGI. The CDR3 runs 15 residues. Trimming at V came to 4 bases and at J to 2 bases, leaving 5 bases not matched to a gene. In DNA form, the CDR3 reads TGTGCCAGCAGTTCGGCTAGCGGAGCCTACAATGAGCAGTTCTTC. Its translation: CASSSASGAYNEQFF.

This clone was counted a few times. CDR3 amino acids: CASKTSLAGYAEAFF. CDR3 sequence (DNA): TGTGCCTCTAAAACCAGCTTGGCGGGGTATGCTGAAGCTTTCTTT. This sequence joins TRBV19 and TRBJ1-1; D is undetermined. V was clipped by 11 bases and J by 6 bases, with 25 bases between them. This CDR3 has 15 amino acids. Germline lookup yields CDR1 LNHDA and CDR2 SQIVND (reference sequence). The full variable domain, rest sourced from reference TRBV19 and TRBJ1-1, is DGGITQSPKYLFRKEGQNVTLSCEQNLNHDAMYWYRQDPGQGLRLIYYSQIVNDFQKGDIAEGYSVSREKKESFPLTVTSAQKNPTAFYLCASKTSLAGYAEAFFGQGTRLTVV.

The V gene is TRBV7-3, the J gene TRBJ2-3, with 8 bases matching TRBD2. V was clipped by 3 bases and J by 4 bases; unmatched bases: 0. Germline CDR1 reads SGHTA; CDR2 reads FQGTGA. The CDR3 runs to 13 residues. The CDR3 coding sequence is TGTGCCAGCAGCTTGGGACTAGCAGATACGCAGTATTTT. It translates to CASSLGLADTQYF.

The chain combines TRBV2 with TRBJ1-1, with D maybe TRBD1 (6 bases). The germline V and J ends were trimmed by 4 bases and 1 base, with 7 bases remaining between them. Germline CDR1 and CDR2: SNHLY and FYNNEI. The CDR3 has 13 amino acids. CDR3 nucleotides: TGTGCCAGCAGTGTGACAGGGAACACTGAAGCTTTCTTT. Its protein is CASSVTGNTEAFF.

This clone showed up just once. V and J are TRBV7-9 and TRBJ2-7; the D call may be TRBD1 or TRBD2 (5 bases each). Germline lookup yields CDR1 SEHNR and CDR2 FQNEAQ (reference sequence). The CDR3 extends over 12 amino acids. V lost 5 bases and J 5 bases, leaving 10 bases between the germline ends. In nucleotides, the CDR3 is TGTGCCAGCAGCCGGGACGGGAACGAGCAGTACTTC. This encodes CASSRDGNEQYF. Filled out from reference TRBV7-9 and TRBJ2-7, the complete variable domain reads DTGVSQNPRHKITKRGQNVTFRCDPISEHNRLYWYRQTLGQGPEFLTYFQNEAQLEKSRLLSDRFSAERPKGSFSTLEIQRTEQGDSAMYLCASSRDGNEQYFGPGTRLTVT.

As DNA, the CDR3 is TGTGCCTGGAGTGTATCGGAGGCAGCATATAATTCACCCCTCCACTTT. Its protein product is CAWSVSEAAYNSPLHF. The V call is TRBV30, the J call TRBJ1-6; D not resolved. V was pared by 0 bases and J by 4 bases, with 13 bases between. CDR1 is GTSNPN, CDR2 SVGIG, per germline (reference sequence). CDR3 length: 16 amino acids. Full variable domain (remainder filled in from reference TRBV30 and TRBJ1-6): SQTIHQWPATLVQPVGSPLSLECTVEGTSNPNLYWYRQAAGRGLQLLFYSVGIGQISSEVPQNLSASRPQDRQFILSSKKLLLSDSGFYLCAWSVSEAAYNSPLHFGNGTRLTVT.

This clone showed up just once. The gene calls are TRBV27 and TRBJ2-1, with D possibly being TRBD2 (5 bases). The CDR3 covers 14 residues. Trimming left V 4 bases short and J 12 bases short, with 19 bases between. Germline CDR1 MNHEY, CDR2 SMNVEV (reference sequence). The CDR3 spells CASSSVATQARQFF. The CDR3 bases are TGTGCCAGCAGTTCCGTAGCGACCCAAGCCCGGCAGTTCTTC.